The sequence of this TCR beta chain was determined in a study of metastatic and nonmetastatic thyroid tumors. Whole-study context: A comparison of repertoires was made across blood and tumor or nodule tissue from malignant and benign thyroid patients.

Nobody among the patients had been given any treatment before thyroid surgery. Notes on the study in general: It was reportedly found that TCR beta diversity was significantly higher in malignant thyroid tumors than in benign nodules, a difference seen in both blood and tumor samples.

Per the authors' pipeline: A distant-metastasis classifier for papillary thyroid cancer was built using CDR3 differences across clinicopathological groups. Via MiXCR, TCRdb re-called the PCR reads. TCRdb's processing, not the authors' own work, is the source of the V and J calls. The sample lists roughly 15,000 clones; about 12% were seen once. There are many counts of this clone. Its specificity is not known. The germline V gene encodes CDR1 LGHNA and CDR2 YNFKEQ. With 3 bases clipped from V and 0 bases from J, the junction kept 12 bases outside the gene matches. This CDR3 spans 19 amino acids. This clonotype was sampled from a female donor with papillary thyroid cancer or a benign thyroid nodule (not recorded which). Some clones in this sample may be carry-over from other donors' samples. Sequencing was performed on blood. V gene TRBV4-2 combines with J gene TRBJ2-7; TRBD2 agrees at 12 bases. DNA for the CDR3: TGTGCCAGCAGCCAGGACCCCCTAGCGGGAGGGATAGCCTCCTACGAGCAGTACTTC. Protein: CASSQDPLAGGIASYEQYF.